The clone carrying this T cell receptor beta chain was detected only a few times. The antigen is not known. Cyclophosphamide on days +3 and +4 followed busulfan-fludarabine conditioning and a marrow graft. The data were produced by immunoSEQ multiplex PCR, yet TCRdb's version contains in-frame clones alone and is incomplete. The sample includes about 12,000 clones, approximately 2% of them seen just once. The data stem from a study of T cells after posttransplantation cyclophosphamide. Study results and limitations: Later post-transplant blood repertoires were often dominated by donor CD8+ memory clones.

The source of this sequence is a male patient between 25 and 40 years old who received an allogeneic stem cell transplant from a related donor, was CMV-positive, and had no GVHD. The graft donor may be the source of some T cells. The source material was PBMCs, sampled after allogeneic stem cell transplant with posttransplant cyclophosphamide.

CDR3 DNA: TGCGCCAGCAGCCAAGTGTGGGCTAGCGAGTACAATGAGCAGTTCTTC. This sequence encodes CASSQVWASEYNEQFF. The rearrangement joins TRBV4-3 to TRBJ2-1, with D tentatively TRBD2 (6 bases). The V end lost 1 base, the J end lost 4 bases, and 14 bases lay between the germline ends. CDR3 length equals 16 residues. Germline CDR1 reads LGHNA; CDR2 reads YSLEER.